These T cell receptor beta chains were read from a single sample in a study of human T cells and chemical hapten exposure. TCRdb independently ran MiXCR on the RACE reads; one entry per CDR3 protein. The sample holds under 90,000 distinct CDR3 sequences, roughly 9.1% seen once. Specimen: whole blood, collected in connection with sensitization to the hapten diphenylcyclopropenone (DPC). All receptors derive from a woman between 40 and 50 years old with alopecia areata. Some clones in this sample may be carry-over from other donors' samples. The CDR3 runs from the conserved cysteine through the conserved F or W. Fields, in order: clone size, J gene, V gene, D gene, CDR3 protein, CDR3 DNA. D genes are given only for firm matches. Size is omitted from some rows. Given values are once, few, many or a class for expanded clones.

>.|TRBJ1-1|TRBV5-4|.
CASSADPNTEAFF
TGTGCCAGCAGCGCAGACCCGAACACTGAAGCTTTCTTT
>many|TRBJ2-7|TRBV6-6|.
CASSATSYEQYF
TGTGCCAGCAGTGCCACCTCCTACGAGCAGTACTTC
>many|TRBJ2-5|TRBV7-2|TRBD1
CASSTGTGQETQYF
TGTGCCAGCAGCACCGGGACAGGGCAAGAGACCCAGTACTTC
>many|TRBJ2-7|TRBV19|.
CASSSQGDPSREQYF
TGTGCCAGTAGTTCCCAAGGGGATCCGTCGAGAGAGCAGTACTTC
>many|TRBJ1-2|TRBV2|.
CASKYREGDGYTF
TGTGCCAGCAAGTACAGGGAGGGTGATGGCTACACCTTC
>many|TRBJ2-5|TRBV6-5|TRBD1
CASSYSLGTAGRAQYF
TGTGCCAGCAGTTACTCCCTCGGGACAGCTGGTAGGGCCCAGTACTTC
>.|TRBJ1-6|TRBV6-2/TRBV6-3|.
CASKAWTTNNSPLHF
TGTGCCAGCAAGGCCTGGACAACAAATAATTCACCCCTCCACTTT
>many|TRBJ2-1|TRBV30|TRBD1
CAATRGRSSYNEQFF
TGTGCCGCGACGAGGGGGCGCAGCTCCTACAATGAGCAGTTCTTC
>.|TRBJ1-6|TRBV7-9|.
CASRSTGSYSPLHF
TGTGCCAGCAGATCGACGGGATCGTATTCACCCCTCCACTTT
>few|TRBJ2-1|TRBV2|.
CASSERLLLDNEQFF
TGTGCCAGCAGTGAGAGACTTCTCCTGGACAATGAGCAGTTCTTC
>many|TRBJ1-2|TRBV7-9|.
CASSLGYGINYGYTF
TGTGCCAGCAGCTTAGGGTACGGGATAAACTATGGCTACACCTTC
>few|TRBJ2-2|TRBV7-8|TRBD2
CASSLVGGATTGELFF
TGTGCCAGCAGCTTAGTCGGGGGGGCCACCACCGGGGAGCTGTTTTTT
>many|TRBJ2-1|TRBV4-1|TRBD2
CASSQRSGGASYNEQFF
TGCGCCAGCAGCCAACGTAGCGGGGGGGCCTCCTACAATGAGCAGTTCTTC
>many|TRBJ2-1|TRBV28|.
CASSLTVRGLPYNEQFF
TGTGCCAGCAGTTTAACGGTCCGGGGGTTGCCCTACAATGAGCAGTTCTTC
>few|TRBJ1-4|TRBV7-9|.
CASSRTGYLYEKLFF
TGTGCCAGCAGCCGAACAGGGTATCTATATGAAAAACTGTTTTTT
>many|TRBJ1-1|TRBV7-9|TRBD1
CASSLEGTANTEAFF
TGTGCCAGCAGCTTAGAAGGGACAGCAAACACTGAAGCTTTCTTT
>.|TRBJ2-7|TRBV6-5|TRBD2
CASSSPAGGAYEQYF
TGTGCCAGCAGTTCACCAGCGGGGGGTGCCTACGAGCAGTACTTC
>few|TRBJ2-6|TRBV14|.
CASSQDTGANVLTF
TGTGCCAGCAGCCAGGACACAGGGGCCAACGTCCTGACTTTC
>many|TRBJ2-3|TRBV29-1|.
CSVRGDLTDTQYF
TGCAGCGTTCGTGGGGACCTCACAGATACGCAGTATTTT
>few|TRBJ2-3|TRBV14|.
CASSQGPTHHF
TGTGCCAGCAGCCAAGGGCCGACCCACCATTTT
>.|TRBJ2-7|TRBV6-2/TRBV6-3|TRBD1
CASSYYRGAYEQYF
TGTGCCAGCAGTTACTACAGGGGCGCCTACGAGCAGTACTTC
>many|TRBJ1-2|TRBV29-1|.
CSVWVGPPRPGYTF
TGCAGCGTTTGGGTTGGGCCCCCCCGTCCTGGCTACACCTTC
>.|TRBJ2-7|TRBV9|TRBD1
CASSVGDSSYEQYF
TGTGCCAGCAGCGTTGGGGACAGTTCCTACGAGCAGTACTTC
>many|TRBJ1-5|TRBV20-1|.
CSARAQGPNQPQHF
TGCAGTGCTAGAGCCCAGGGCCCCAATCAGCCCCAGCATTTT
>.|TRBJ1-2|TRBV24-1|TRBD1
CATSDANQGGRYGYTF
TGTGCCACCAGTGATGCAAACCAGGGGGGTCGTTATGGCTACACCTTC
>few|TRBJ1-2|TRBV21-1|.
CASPPTGQTYYGYTF
TGTGCCAGCCCTCCGACAGGGCAGACGTACTATGGCTACACCTTC
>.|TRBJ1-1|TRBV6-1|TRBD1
CASSPGQDSNTEAFF
TGTGCCAGCAGTCCCGGACAGGATTCGAACACTGAAGCTTTCTTT
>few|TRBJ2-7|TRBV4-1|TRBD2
CASSLAGGPYEQYF
TGCGCCAGCAGCCTAGCGGGGGGACCCTACGAGCAGTACTTC
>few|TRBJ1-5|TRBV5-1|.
CASSIPDSNQPQHF
TGCGCCAGCAGCATCCCCGACAGTAATCAGCCCCAGCATTTT
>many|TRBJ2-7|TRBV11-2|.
CASSLSQMDREQYF
TGTGCCAGCAGCTTAAGCCAGATGGATCGCGAGCAGTACTTC
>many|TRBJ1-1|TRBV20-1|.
CSIEKGVRDTEAFF
TGCAGTATAGAGAAAGGGGTGAGGGACACTGAAGCTTTCTTT
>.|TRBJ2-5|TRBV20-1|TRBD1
CSATGGAYETQYF
TGCAGTGCTACAGGGGGCGCGTACGAGACCCAGTACTTC
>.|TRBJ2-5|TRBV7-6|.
CASSLADQETQYF
TGTGCCAGCAGCTTAGCGGATCAAGAGACCCAGTACTTC
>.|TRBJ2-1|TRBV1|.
CTSSQNGSSYNEQFF
TGCACCAGCAGCCAAAACGGAAGCTCCTACAATGAGCAGTTCTTC
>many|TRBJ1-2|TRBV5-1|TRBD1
CASSLEGQGALGYTF
TGCGCCAGCAGCTTGGAGGGACAGGGGGCGCTTGGCTACACCTTC
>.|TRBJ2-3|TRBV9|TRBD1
CASSVAGRQGAWDTQYF
TGTGCCAGCAGCGTAGCTGGTCGGCAGGGGGCCTGGGATACGCAGTATTTT
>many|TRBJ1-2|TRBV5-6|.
CASSLFSGNYGYTF
TGTGCCAGCAGCTTGTTTTCAGGGAACTATGGCTACACCTTC
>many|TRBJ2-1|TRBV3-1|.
CASSQGVVMGDEQFF
TGTGCCAGCAGCCAAGGTGTGGTTATGGGGGATGAGCAGTTCTTC
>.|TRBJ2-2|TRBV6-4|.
CASSDSQDTGELFF
TGTGCCAGCAGTGACTCACAGGACACCGGGGAGCTGTTTTTT
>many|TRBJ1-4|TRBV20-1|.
CSARDRGEKLFF
TGCAGTGCTAGAGATCGAGGTGAAAAACTGTTTTTT
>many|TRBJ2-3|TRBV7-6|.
CASSLGSGATTDTQYF
TGTGCCAGCAGCTTAGGGTCAGGGGCAACCACAGATACGCAGTATTTT
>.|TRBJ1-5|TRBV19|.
CASSKLNQPQHF
TGTGCCAGTAGTAAGCTCAATCAGCCCCAGCATTTT
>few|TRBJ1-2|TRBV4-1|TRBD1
CASSQRHRQGVYTF
TGCGCCAGCAGCCAAAGGCACCGACAGGGCGTCTACACCTTC
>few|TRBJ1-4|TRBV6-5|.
CASSPSGATNEKLFF
TGTGCCAGCAGCCCGTCAGGGGCAACTAATGAAAAACTGTTTTTT
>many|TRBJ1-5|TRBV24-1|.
CATSGRGIDQPQHF
TGTGCCACCAGTGGGAGAGGTATCGATCAGCCCCAGCATTTT
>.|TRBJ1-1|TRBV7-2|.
CASSLVIGRGNTEAFF
TGTGCCAGCAGCTTAGTTATTGGGAGGGGGAACACTGAAGCTTTCTTT
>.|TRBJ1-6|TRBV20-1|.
CSANRDTYSPLHF
TGCAGTGCTAACAGGGACACCTATTCACCCCTCCACTTT
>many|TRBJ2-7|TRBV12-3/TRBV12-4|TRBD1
CASTLGPGQGIHEQYF
TGTGCCAGCACCCTGGGTCCCGGACAGGGTATCCACGAGCAGTACTTC
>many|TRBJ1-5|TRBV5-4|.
CASSFGSNQPQHF
TGTGCCAGCAGCTTTGGGTCAAATCAGCCCCAGCATTTT
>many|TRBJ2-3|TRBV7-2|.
CASSLVYGTTLDTQYF
TGTGCCAGCAGCTTAGTGTACGGCACTACCCTTGATACGCAGTATTTT
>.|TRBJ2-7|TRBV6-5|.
CASSYVPGNRADEQYF
TGTGCCAGCAGTTACGTTCCGGGAAACAGGGCTGACGAGCAGTACTTC
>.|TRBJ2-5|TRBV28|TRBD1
CASSETGVQETQYF
TGTGCCAGCAGCGAGACAGGGGTACAGGAGACCCAGTACTTC
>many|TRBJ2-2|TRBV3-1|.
CASSWGNTGELFF
TGTGCCAGCAGCTGGGGCAACACCGGGGAGCTGTTTTTT
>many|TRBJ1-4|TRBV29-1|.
CSVEERGGRGEKLFF
TGCAGCGTTGAAGAAAGGGGAGGGAGAGGAGAAAAACTGTTTTTT
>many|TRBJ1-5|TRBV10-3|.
CAISESKASMGNQPQHF
TGTGCCATCAGTGAGTCGAAAGCATCGATGGGCAATCAGCCCCAGCATTTT
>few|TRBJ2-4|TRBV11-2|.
CASSHPARTAKNIQYF
TGTGCCAGCAGCCACCCGGCCAGGACTGCCAAAAACATTCAGTACTTC